This T cell receptor beta chain was sequenced for a study of identical twins. Study outcomes and limitations: Cord blood's abundant beta clonotypes had fewer insertions, unlike memory repertoires. Within twin pairs, the out-of-frame alpha sequences they shared showed excess low generation probability. Possibly, invariant MAIT and iNKT cells partly confounded zero-insertion analyses.

Unique molecular identifiers were in the cDNA, with template-switch universal primer binding. TCRdb redid the calling of the 5' RACE reads with MiXCR, one entry per CDR3 protein. This sample yields a few hundred thousand distinct CDR3 sequences, of which around 8.8% are seen a single time; 2.5% to 3.5% belongs to the top ten. Germline CDR1 SQVTM, CDR2 ANQGSEA. Trimming stripped 1 base from V and 0 bases from J, with 18 bases between. The CDR3 loop spans 18 amino acids. This clonotype was found many times. The antigen remains unidentified. The sample was also reused in another study, on yellow fever vaccine responses in identical twins.

This clonotype was sampled from a woman aged 18-35 years in good health. This chain uses TRBV29-1 with TRBJ2-2; D is ambiguous. Sample: CD8+ T cells sorted from blood. The CDR3 DNA is TGCAGCGTTGAAGTGAGGTCTCTTGAATTCCCGAACACCGGGGAGCTGTTTTTT. It specifies CSVEVRSLEFPNTGELFF.